Each of the 30 T cell receptor beta chains below was sequenced from the same sample in a study of blood T cell repertoires in COVID-19 (TCRdb year 2020). Receptor amplification or capture employed the immunoSEQ multiplex PCR assay. Drawn from immuneACCESS, this table holds only the in-frame rearrangements with V and J called that TCRdb kept. Clones are partly lost; checked studies trace under half to an unresolved V gene and leave the rest unexplained. Counted in this sample were about 95,000 clones; 75% to 90% of them appeared once. The ten most abundant clones make up about 5.5% of the sample. Sequencing input: peripheral blood. The receptors originated from a man aged 55 to 70 with COVID-19, enrolled during active disease.

The V call is TRBV9, the J call TRBJ2-1, with 7 bases that match TRBD2. Germline lookup yields CDR1 SGDLS and CDR2 YYNGEE. J gave up 0 bases and V 6 bases, and 6 bases lay outside the gene matches. The CDR3 loop spans 15 amino acids. CDR3 sequence (DNA): TGTGCCAGCACCATGGGCGGGAGCTCCTACAATGAGCAGTTCTTC. Translating gives CASTMGGSSYNEQFF.

The chain couples TRBV27 to TRBJ2-1, with D possibly TRBD2 on 6 matching bases. Trimming pared 6 bases from V and 4 bases from J, leaving 10 bases between. CDR3 length: 13 amino acids. Germline CDR1 is MNHEY and CDR2 is SMNVEV (reference sequence). The CDR3 DNA follows: TGTGCCAGCAGGAGGGCGGGGTACAATGAGCAGTTCTTC. It is translated as CASRRAGYNEQFF.

The V call is TRBV28, the J call TRBJ1-2, with 8 bases fitting TRBD1. CDR1 is MDHEN and CDR2 is SYDVKM in the germline V gene. The CDR3 runs 15 residues. The V and J ends lost 5 bases and 8 bases, in that order; junction bases with no gene match: 13. The CDR3 region has the DNA TGTGCCAGCAGTCCCCATAGTCTCAGGGGGCAAGGCTACACCTTC. This sequence encodes CASSPHSLRGQGYTF.

This clone was counted between two and nine times. The J gene is TRBJ2-7, the V gene TRBV6-2 or TRBV6-3; the match to TRBD1 covers 9 bases. The CDR3 consists of 13 residues. CDR1 MNHEY and CDR2 SVGEGT come from the germline V gene. Trimming cost V 4 bases and J 6 bases; bases outside gene matches: 4. The chain's CDR3 is CASSLTGGIEQYF. CDR3 coding DNA: TGTGCCAGCAGTTTGACAGGGGGGATCGAGCAGTACTTC.

This chain uses TRBV7-9 with TRBJ2-3; 7 bases are shared with TRBD1. The CDR3 spans 15 residues. J lost 0 bases, V lost 6 bases, and 6 bases had no gene match. In germline, CDR1 is SEHNR, CDR2 FQNEAQ (reference sequence). CDR3 sequence reads: CASRSDRPSTDTQYF. The CDR3 DNA reads TGTGCCAGCAGATCGGACAGGCCTAGCACAGATACGCAGTATTTT.

This clone was recorded a few times. CDR3 sequence: CASSFSREVTEAFF. DNA of the CDR3: TGTGCCAGCAGTTTTTCCAGGGAAGTCACTGAAGCTTTCTTT. The V and J genes are TRBV28 and TRBJ1-1, with TRBD1 as a possible D gene (5 bases). Germline CDR1 MDHEN, CDR2 SYDVKM. This CDR3 is built from 14 residues. Trimming removed 3 bases from V and 4 bases from J, with 12 bases in between.

This clone was counted once. This chain connects TRBV23-1 to TRBJ1-1; tentative D call: TRBD1 (6 bases). TRBV23-1 is an ORF, with its function uncertain. CDR3 length equals 12 residues. Deletions cut 6 bases from V and 4 bases from J, with 9 bases between. The CDR3 loop reads CASRGACTEAFF. CDR3 DNA sequence: TGCGCCAGCAGGGGGGCTTGCACTGAAGCTTTCTTT.

The J gene is TRBJ2-5, the V gene TRBV10-2; the D gene is possibly TRBD2 (5 bases). CDR3 length: 13 amino acids. Germline assignment: CDR1 WSHSY and CDR2 SAAADI. Between the trimmed V and J ends, which lost 3 bases and 5 bases, there was a span of 10 bases. The CDR3 loop reads CASSEEGGETQYF. For the CDR3, the DNA is TGCGCCAGCAGTGAAGAGGGCGGGGAGACCCAGTACTTC.

J is TRBJ1-1 and V is TRBV7-2; no clear D gene. This CDR3 contains 14 residues. CDR1 is SGHTA and CDR2 is FQGNSA in the germline V gene. Trimming took off 2 bases at V and 2 bases at J, with 9 bases between the two ends. CDR3 loop: CASSLNSVNTEAFF. The CDR3 DNA follows: TGTGCCAGCAGCTTAAATAGCGTTAACACTGAAGCTTTCTTT. Based on the CDR3 plus reference TRBV7-2 and TRBJ1-1, the full variable domain is GAGVSQSPSNKVTEKGKDVELRCDPISGHTALYWYRQSLGQGLEFLIYFQGNSAPDKSGLPSDRFSAERTGGSVSTLTIQRTQQEDSAVYLCASSLNSVNTEAFFGQGTRLTVV.

This clone was seen only once. This chain connects TRBV28 to TRBJ2-7; 8 nucleotides align to TRBD1. With V trimmed by 6 bases and J by 3 bases, 10 bases remained unmatched. Germline CDR1 is MDHEN and CDR2 is SYDVKM. The CDR3 runs to 15 residues. The CDR3 nucleotides are TGTGCCAGCAGCCGTTCGGGACAGGAGATCTACGAGCAGTACTTC. It translates to CASSRSGQEIYEQYF.

This clone is a singleton in its sample. J is TRBJ1-3 and V is TRBV28; no clear D. The V gene lost 2 bases and the J gene lost 0 bases, with 11 bases spanning the gap. CDR3 length: 16 residues. CDR1 MDHEN and CDR2 SYDVKM come from the germline V gene. The CDR3 here is CASSLMAPISGNTIYF. Here the CDR3 DNA reads TGTGCCAGCAGTTTAATGGCTCCGATCTCTGGAAACACCATATATTTT. Based on the CDR3 plus reference TRBV28 and TRBJ1-3, the full variable domain is DVKVTQSSRYLVKRTGEKVFLECVQDMDHENMFWYRQDPGLGLRLIYFSYDVKMKEKGDIPEGYSVSREKKERFSLILESASTNQTSMYLCASSLMAPISGNTIYFGEGSWLTVV.

The CDR3 protein is CASSIGTGNTIYF. CDR3 nucleotides: TGTGCCAGTAGTATTGGGACAGGGAACACCATATATTTT. This sequence joins TRBV19 and TRBJ1-3; 9 nucleotides align to TRBD1. Germline CDR1 reads LNHDA; CDR2 reads SQIVND (reference sequence). V lost 3 bases, J lost 7 bases, and 1 base stayed unmatched. This CDR3 is built from 13 residues.

Only one count was recorded for this clone. The chain employs TRBV5-1 and TRBJ2-5; possibly TRBD2 for D (5 bases). This CDR3 spans 14 amino acids. Looked up from germline, CDR1 is SGHRS and CDR2 is YFSETQ. V was cut by 3 bases and J by 9 bases, with 18 bases left in between. The CDR3, as DNA: TGCGCCAGCAGCTCCTCTCTAGGGCACGGGGCCCAGTACTTC. Its protein product is CASSSSLGHGAQYF.

The chain carries TRBV28 and TRBJ1-4; D possibly corresponds to TRBD1 (6 bases). Per germline, CDR1 MDHEN and CDR2 SYDVKM. The CDR3 is 14 amino acids. V lost 1 base and J lost 7, with 10 bases in between. The CDR3 here is CASSLYREIEKLFF. The CDR3 nucleotides read TGTGCCAGCAGTTTATACAGGGAGATTGAAAAACTGTTTTTT.

In DNA, the CDR3 is TGTGCCAGCAGCTTGGGGACACAGCTCACAGATACGCAGTATTTT. Translation gives CASSLGTQLTDTQYF. The chain carries TRBV11-3 and TRBJ2-3; possible D gene TRBD1, 6 bases. Germline V lookup: CDR1 SGHNT, CDR2 YENEEA. The CDR3 sequence is 15 residues long. The V gene lost 3 bases and the J gene lost 2 bases, with 12 bases spanning the gap.

This clone is a singleton in its sample. The CDR3 spells CASSQDTFSSGHSQRGGETQYF. In DNA, the CDR3 is TGTGCCAGCAGCCAAGATACATTTTCCTCGGGCCACAGCCAACGGGGAGGTGAGACCCAGTACTTC. The rearrangement links TRBV14 to TRBJ2-5; tentative D call: TRBD2 (6 bases). The germline V gene encodes CDR1 SGHDN and CDR2 FVKESK. V was clipped by 0 bases and J by 5 bases, with 34 bases between them. The CDR3 loop spans 22 amino acids.

This clone showed up just once. V and J are TRBV2 and TRBJ1-5; 7 nucleotides match TRBD1. V lost 4 bases, J lost 7 bases, and 4 bases stayed unmatched. This CDR3 has 13 residues. Germline CDR1 reads SNHLY; CDR2 reads FYNNEI. This chain's CDR3 is CASSGTGGQPQHF. The CDR3, as DNA: TGTGCCAGCAGTGGGACAGGTGGGCAGCCCCAGCATTTT.

V usage is TRBV10-1 and J usage is TRBJ2-1; 11 bases match TRBD2. Germline CDR1 is WNHNN and CDR2 is SYGVQD (reference sequence). CDR3 length: 15 amino acids. Losses at the gene ends were 6 bases for V and 7 bases for J; bases not matched to a gene: 8. The CDR3 loop is CASSGLAGVGNEQFF. In DNA, the CDR3 is TGCGCCAGCAGCGGACTAGCGGGCGTAGGAAATGAGCAGTTCTTC.

CDR3 nucleotide sequence: TGTGCCACCAGTGAAGGAGGGAGACAGACCCAAGACTACACCTTC. It encodes CATSEGGRQTQDYTF. The chain has TRBV24-1 and TRBJ1-2; tentative D call: TRBD1 (5 bases). The CDR3 sequence is 15 residues long. The ends were cut back, 4 bases at V and 10 bases at J, with 21 bases in the middle. In germline, CDR1 is KGHDR, CDR2 SFDVKD.

This clone was counted a single time. V and J are TRBV18 and TRBJ1-5, with D possibly TRBD1 on 6 matching bases. Germline V gene sequence: CDR1 KGHSH, CDR2 LQKENI. CDR3 length: 16 residues. Trimming took 6 bases from V and 2 from J, leaving 17 bases between them. The CDR3 here is CASSLRDTGGNQPQHF. The CDR3, as DNA: TGTGCCAGCTCGCTCCGGGACACGGGCGGCAATCAGCCCCAGCATTTT.

J is TRBJ1-2 and V is TRBV18; 8 bases are a match to TRBD1. The CDR3 runs 17 residues. The J segment lost 6 bases and the V segment lost 3 bases, leaving 15 bases of the junction unmatched. Per germline, CDR1 KGHSH and CDR2 LQKENI. This chain's CDR3 is CASSPSQGVKYIDGYTF. CDR3 coding DNA: TGTGCCAGCTCACCCTCACAGGGGGTGAAGTATATAGATGGCTACACCTTC.

V is TRBV11-2 and J is TRBJ1-4; D possibly corresponds to TRBD1 (5 bases). The CDR3 has 15 amino acids. Looked up from germline, CDR1 is SGHAT and CDR2 is FQNNGV. The germline V and J ends were trimmed by 1 base and 5 bases, with 11 bases remaining between them. CDR3 amino acids: CASSLAPGRNEKLFF. The CDR3 region has the DNA TGTGCCAGCAGCTTAGCGCCAGGGAGGAATGAAAAACTGTTTTTT. The full variable domain, rest sourced from reference TRBV11-2 and TRBJ1-4, is EAGVAQSPRYKIIEKRQSVAFWCNPISGHATLYWYQQILGQGPKLLIQFQNNGVVDDSQLPKDRFSAERLKGVDSTLKIQPAKLEDSAVYLCASSLAPGRNEKLFFGSGTQLSVL.

The chain uses TRBV11-3 and TRBJ2-1; tentatively, D is TRBD2 (6 bases). V gave up 3 bases and J gave up 0 bases, with 9 bases separating them. The CDR3 is 15 amino acids. Germline V gene data show CDR1 as SGHNT and CDR2 as YENEEA. The CDR3 sequence is CASSFIGSSYNEQFF. The CDR3 nucleotides are TGTGCCAGCAGCTTCATCGGGAGCTCCTACAATGAGCAGTTCTTC.

The rearrangement uses TRBV14 and TRBJ2-7; 12 positions agree with TRBD2. This CDR3 has 14 residues. Germline assignment: CDR1 SGHDN and CDR2 FVKESK. The J segment lost 6 bases and the V segment lost 5 bases, leaving 5 bases of the junction unmatched. CDR3 in DNA: TGTGCCAGCAGCTTGACTAGCGGGAGTCCCGAGCAGTACTTC. Its translation: CASSLTSGSPEQYF.

V and J are TRBV6-2 or TRBV6-3 and TRBJ2-7, with D maybe TRBD2 (5 bases). Per the germline V gene, CDR1 is MNHEY and CDR2 is SVGEGT. The CDR3 length is 15 residues. Deletions cut 1 base from V and 2 bases from J, with 12 bases between. CDR3 sequence reads: CASSYFERIPYEQYF. For the CDR3, the DNA is TGTGCCAGCAGTTACTTCGAGCGGATACCCTACGAGCAGTACTTC.

The chain combines TRBV5-5 with TRBJ2-6; D remains ambiguous. The length of the CDR3 is 14 residues. Per the germline V gene, CDR1 is SGHKS and CDR2 is YYEKEE (reference sequence). The V end lost 1 base, the J end lost 4 bases, and 6 bases lay between the germline ends. The CDR3 coding sequence is TGTGCCAGCAGCTTGTTAGTGGGGGCCAACGTCCTGACTTTC. This codes for CASSLLVGANVLTF.

The rearrangement uses TRBV6-5 and TRBJ1-2, with a weak D call TRBD1 (5 bases). Trimming shortened V by 6 bases and J by 4 bases, and 15 bases separated the two germline ends. The CDR3 contains 14 residues. CDR1 is MNHEY, CDR2 SVGAGI, per germline. This chain's CDR3 is CASRPDSVVYGYTF. Written as DNA, the CDR3 is TGTGCCAGCAGGCCAGACAGTGTTGTCTATGGCTACACCTTC.

The CDR3 protein is CASSLGQPNEQFF. The CDR3 DNA sequence: TGCGCCAGCAGCTTGGGACAGCCCAATGAGCAGTTCTTC. The chain is built from TRBV5-1 and TRBJ2-1, with TRBD1 as a possible D gene (5 bases). Between the trimmed V and J ends, which lost 0 bases and 6 bases, there was a span of 7 bases. The CDR3 totals 13 residues. Germline V gene lookup returns CDR1 SGHRS and CDR2 YFSETQ.

The rearrangement uses TRBV28 and TRBJ1-2, with 10 bases matching TRBD1. This CDR3 region has 16 residues. Unmatched junction bases numbered 5, after V lost 4 bases and J lost 0 bases. The germline CDR1 and CDR2 sequences are MDHEN and SYDVKM. CDR3 in amino acids: CASSWTGGLTNYGYTF. CDR3 nucleotide sequence: TGTGCCAGCAGTTGGACAGGGGGGCTAACTAACTATGGCTACACCTTC.

The chain combines TRBV19 with TRBJ1-5; the match to TRBD1 covers 7 bases. Germline V gene data show CDR1 as LNHDA and CDR2 as SQIVND (reference sequence). The V and J ends lost 5 bases and 2 bases, in that order; junction bases with no gene match: 9. The CDR3 extends over 16 amino acids. In DNA, the CDR3 is TGTGCCAGTAGTTGGGGAGACAGGGTCGGCAATCAGCCCCAGCATTTT. Amino acid sequence: CASSWGDRVGNQPQHF.